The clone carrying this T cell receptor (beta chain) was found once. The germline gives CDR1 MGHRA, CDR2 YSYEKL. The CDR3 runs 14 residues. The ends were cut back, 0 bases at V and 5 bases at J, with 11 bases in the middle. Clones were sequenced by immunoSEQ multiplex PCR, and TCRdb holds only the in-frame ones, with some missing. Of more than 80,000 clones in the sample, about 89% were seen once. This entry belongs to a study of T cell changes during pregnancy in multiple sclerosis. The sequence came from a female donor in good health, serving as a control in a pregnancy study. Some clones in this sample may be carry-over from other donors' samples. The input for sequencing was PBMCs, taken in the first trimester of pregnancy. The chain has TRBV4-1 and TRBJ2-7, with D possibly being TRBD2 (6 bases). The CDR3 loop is CASSQELATNEQYF. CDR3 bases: TGCGCCAGCAGCCAAGAACTAGCTACAAACGAGCAGTACTTC.